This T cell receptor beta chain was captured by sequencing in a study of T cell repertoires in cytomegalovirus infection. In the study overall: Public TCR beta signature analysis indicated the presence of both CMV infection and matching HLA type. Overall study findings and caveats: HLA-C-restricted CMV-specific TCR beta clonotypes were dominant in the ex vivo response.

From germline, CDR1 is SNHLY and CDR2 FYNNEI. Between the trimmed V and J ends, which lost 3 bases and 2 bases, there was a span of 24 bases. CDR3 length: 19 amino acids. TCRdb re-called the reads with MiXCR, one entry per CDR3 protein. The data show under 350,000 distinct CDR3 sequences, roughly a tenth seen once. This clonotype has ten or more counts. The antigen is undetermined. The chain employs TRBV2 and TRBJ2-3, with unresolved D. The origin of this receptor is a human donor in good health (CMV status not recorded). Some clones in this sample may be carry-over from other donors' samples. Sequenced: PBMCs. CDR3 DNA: TGTGCCAGCAGTGACTGGCAGGATGAGGCTACCGACTTCACAGATACGCAGTATTTT. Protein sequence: CASSDWQDEATDFTDTQYF.